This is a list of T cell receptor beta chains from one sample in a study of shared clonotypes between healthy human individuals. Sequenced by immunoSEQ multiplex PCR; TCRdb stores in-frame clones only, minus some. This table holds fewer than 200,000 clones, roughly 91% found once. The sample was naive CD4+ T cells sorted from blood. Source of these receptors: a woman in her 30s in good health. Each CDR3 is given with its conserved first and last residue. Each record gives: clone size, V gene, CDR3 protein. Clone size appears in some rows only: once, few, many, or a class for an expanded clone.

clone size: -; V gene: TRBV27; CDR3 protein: CASSLRIPADEQYF
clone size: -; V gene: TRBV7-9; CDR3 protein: CASSLWTRPDTQYF
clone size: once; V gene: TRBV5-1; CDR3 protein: CASSFRSSSDNEQFF
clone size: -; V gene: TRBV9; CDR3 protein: CASSAGGDRVDGAFF
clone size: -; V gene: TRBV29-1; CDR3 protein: CSVLGLAGAETQYF
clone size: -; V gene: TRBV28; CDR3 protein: CASSSGGKDQPQHF
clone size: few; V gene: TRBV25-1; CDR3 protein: CASSGTGELAFF
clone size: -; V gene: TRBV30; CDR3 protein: CAWDGSANTEAFF
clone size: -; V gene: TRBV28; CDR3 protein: CASSLEGVPYEQYF
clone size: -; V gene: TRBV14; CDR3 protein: CASSQLSGRAWEQYF
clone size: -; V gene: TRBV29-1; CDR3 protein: CSVGLAGVGKTQYF
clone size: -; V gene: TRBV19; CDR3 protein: CASSIRSGQIQNYGYTF
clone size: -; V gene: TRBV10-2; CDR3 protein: CASSEGLTNTGELFF
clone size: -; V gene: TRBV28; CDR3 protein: CASSSGVHEQYF
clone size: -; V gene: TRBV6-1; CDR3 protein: CASSGQRKETQYF
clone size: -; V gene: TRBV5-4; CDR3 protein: CASSLVAHRDGDQPQHF
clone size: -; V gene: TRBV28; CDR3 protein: CASGTGYEKLFF
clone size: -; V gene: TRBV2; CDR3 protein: CASRGDIGEGYEQYF